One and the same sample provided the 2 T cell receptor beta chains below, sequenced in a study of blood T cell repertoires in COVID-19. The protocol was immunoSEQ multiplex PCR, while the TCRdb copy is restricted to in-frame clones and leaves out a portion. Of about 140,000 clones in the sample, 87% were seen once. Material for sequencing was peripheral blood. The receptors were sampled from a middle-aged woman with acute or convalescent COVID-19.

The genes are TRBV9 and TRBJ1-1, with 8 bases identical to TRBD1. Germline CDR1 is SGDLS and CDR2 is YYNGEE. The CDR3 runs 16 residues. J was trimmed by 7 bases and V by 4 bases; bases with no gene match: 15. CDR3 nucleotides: TGTGCCAGCAGCTCTCCCCGCACAGGGGGAGTTGGTGAAGCTTTCTTT. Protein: CASSSPRTGGVGEAFF. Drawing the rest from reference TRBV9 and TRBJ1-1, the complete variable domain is DSGVTQTPKHLITATGQRVTLRCSPRSGDLSVYWYQQSLDQGLQFLIQYYNGEERAKGNILERFSAQQFPDLHSELNLSSLELGDSALYFCASSSPRTGGVGEAFFGQGTRLTVV.

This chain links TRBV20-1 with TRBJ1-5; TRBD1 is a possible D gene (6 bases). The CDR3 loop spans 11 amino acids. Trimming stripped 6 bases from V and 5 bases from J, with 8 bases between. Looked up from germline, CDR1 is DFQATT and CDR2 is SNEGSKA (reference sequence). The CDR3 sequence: CSAAGDQPQHF. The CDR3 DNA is TGCAGTGCAGCAGGGGATCAGCCCCAGCATTTT.